The clone carrying this T cell receptor beta chain was seen more than once but under ten times. Its target is not known. With 6 bases removed from V and 2 bases from J, the gap between germline ends came to 10 bases. CDR1 and CDR2 (germline): SGHTA, FQGNSA. This CDR3 is built from 13 residues. The data belong to a study of beta chain features in type 1 diabetes. General study points: The naive, central memory and Treg TCRB repertoires of patients appeared to be more similar to one another than those of healthy donors. Type 1 diabetes patients showed fewer insertions and more deletions at VDJ junctions. Cells with high TCR expression could be over-represented by cDNA sequencing. Among patients with Type 1 diabetes, TCRB CDR3s were moderately but significantly shorter in every one of the four CD4+ subsets.

Isolated RNA was reverse transcribed in full, so expressed TCRB transcripts were sequenced. Data came from immunoSEQ multiplex PCR; TCRdb stores just in-frame clones and leaves some out. The table shows under 200,000 clones, with just over 8% occurring only once. V and J are TRBV7-2 and TRBJ1-2; TRBD1 might be the D (5 bases). Sequencing input: central memory CD4+ T cells from blood. The clonotype comes from a young woman with type 1 diabetes. The CDR3 DNA sequence: TGTGCCAGCAGTCCGGACAAAAACTATGGCTACACCTTC. It yields the protein CASSPDKNYGYTF.